This TCR beta chain was sequenced in a study of monozygotic twins with inflammatory bowel disease. In regard to this clonotype: What it recognizes is unknown.

After re-calling the 5' RACE reads, TCRdb lists one entry per CDR3 protein, DNA absent. The sample data list under 200,000 distinct CDR3 sequences. Study-level results: Fewer clonotypes were shared with others by IBD patients than by healthy twins, especially with disease activity. Those with IBD had lower TCRbeta diversity (inverse Simpson) than their healthy co-twins did.

Blood, roughly 2.7 ml, was drawn per donor. This TCR was sampled from a human donor with ulcerative colitis or Crohn's disease, or a healthy co-twin of an affected twin (not recorded which). The sequenced sample was blood.

This chain's CDR3 is CSVVTSAFSTDTQYF. This rearrangement joins TRBV29-1 to TRBJ2-3; with no DNA, the TCRdb D assignment of TRBD2 cannot be verified. The CDR3 has 15 residues. Germline lookup yields CDR1 SQVTM and CDR2 ANQGSEA.